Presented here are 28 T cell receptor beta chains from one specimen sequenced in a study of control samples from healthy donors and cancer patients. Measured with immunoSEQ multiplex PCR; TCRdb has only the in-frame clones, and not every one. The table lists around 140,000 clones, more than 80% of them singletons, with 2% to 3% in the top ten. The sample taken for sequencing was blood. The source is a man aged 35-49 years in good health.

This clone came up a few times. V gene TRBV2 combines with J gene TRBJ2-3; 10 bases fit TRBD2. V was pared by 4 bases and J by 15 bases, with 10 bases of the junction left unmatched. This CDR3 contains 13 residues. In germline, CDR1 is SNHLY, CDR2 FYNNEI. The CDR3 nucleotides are TGTGCCAGCAGTGGTTATCAGCGGGGGGGCCTATATTTT. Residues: CASSGYQRGGLYF.

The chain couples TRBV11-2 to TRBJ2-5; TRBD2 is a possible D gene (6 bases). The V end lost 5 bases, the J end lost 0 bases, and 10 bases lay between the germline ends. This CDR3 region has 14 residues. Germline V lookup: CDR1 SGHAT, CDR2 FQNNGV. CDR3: CASSQGLHQETQYF. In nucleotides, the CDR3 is TGTGCCAGCAGCCAGGGACTCCACCAAGAGACCCAGTACTTC.

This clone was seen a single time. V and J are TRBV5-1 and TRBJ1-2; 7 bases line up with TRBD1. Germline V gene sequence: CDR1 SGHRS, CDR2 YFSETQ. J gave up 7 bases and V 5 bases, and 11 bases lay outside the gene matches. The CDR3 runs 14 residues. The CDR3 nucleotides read TGCGCCAGCAGGCCAGGACAGGAAGTAGGTGGCTACACCTTC. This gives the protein CASRPGQEVGGYTF.

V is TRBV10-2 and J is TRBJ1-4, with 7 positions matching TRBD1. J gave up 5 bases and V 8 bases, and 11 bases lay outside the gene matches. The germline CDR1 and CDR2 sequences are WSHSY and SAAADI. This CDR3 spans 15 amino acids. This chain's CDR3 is CASGPTTGINEKLFF. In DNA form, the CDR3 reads TGCGCCAGCGGCCCTACGACAGGGATAAATGAAAAACTGTTTTTT.

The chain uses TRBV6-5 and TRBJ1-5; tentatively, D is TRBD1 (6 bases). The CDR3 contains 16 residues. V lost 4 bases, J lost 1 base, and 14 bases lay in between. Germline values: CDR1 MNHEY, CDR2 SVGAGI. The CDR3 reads CASSSRGLESNQPQHF. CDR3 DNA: TGTGCCAGCAGTTCCAGGGGTTTAGAAAGCAATCAGCCCCAGCATTTT.

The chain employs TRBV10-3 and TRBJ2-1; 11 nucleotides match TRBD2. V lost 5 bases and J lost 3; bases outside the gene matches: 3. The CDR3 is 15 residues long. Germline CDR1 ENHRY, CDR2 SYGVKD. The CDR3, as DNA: TGTGCCATCAGTTTAACTAGCGGGGGCTACAATGAGCAGTTCTTC. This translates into CAISLTSGGYNEQFF.

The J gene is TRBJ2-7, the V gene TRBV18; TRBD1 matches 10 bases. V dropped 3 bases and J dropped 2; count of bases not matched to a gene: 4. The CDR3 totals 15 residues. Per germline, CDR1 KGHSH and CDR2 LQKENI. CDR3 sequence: CASSPWDRGTYEQYF. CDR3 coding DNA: TGTGCCAGCTCACCTTGGGACAGGGGAACCTACGAGCAGTACTTC.

The CDR3 protein is CASGLVSDSPLHF. The CDR3 nucleotides are TGTGCTAGTGGTTTGGTATCCGATTCACCCCTCCACTTT. The chain carries TRBV12-5 and TRBJ1-6; D unclear. Germline CDR1 and CDR2: LGHNT and FRNRAP. Trimming took off 0 bases at V and 8 bases at J, with 5 bases between the two ends. CDR3 size: 13 residues.

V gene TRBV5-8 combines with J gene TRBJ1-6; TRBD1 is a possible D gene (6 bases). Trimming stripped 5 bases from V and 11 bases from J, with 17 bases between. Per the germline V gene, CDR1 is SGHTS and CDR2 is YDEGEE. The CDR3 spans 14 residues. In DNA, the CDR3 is TGTGCCAGCAGACTACAGGGTCATGAGGCACCCCTCCACTTT. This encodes CASRLQGHEAPLHF. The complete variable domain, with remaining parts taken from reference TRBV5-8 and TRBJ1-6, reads EAGVTQSPTHLIKTRGQQATLRCSPISGHTSVYWYQQALGLGLQFLLWYDEGEERNRGNFPPRFSGRQFPNYSSELNVNALELEDSALYLCASRLQGHEAPLHFGNGTRLTVT.

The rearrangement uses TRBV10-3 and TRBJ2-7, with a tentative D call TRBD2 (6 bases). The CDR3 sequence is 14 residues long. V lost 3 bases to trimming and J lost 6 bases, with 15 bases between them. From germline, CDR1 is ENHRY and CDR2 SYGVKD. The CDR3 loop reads CAISDGEVGFEQYF. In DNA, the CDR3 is TGTGCCATCAGTGACGGGGAGGTGGGTTTCGAGCAGTACTTC.

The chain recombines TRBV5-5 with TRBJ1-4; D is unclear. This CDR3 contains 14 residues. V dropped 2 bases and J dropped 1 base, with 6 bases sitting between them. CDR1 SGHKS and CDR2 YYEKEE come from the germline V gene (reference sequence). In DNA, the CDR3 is TGTGCCAGCAGCTTCTGGGGAACTAATGAAAAACTGTTTTTT. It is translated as CASSFWGTNEKLFF.

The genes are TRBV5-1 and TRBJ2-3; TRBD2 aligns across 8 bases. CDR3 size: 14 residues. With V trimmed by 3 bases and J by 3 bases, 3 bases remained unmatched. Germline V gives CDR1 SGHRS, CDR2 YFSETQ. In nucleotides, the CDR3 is TGCGCCAGCAGCTCGGGACTAGGTACAGATACGCAGTATTTT. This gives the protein CASSSGLGTDTQYF. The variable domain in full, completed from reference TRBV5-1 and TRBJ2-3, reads KAGVTQTPRYLIKTRGQQVTLSCSPISGHRSVSWYQQTPGQGLQFLFEYFSETQRNKGNFPGRFSGRQFSNSRSEMNVSTLELGDSALYLCASSSGLGTDTQYFGPGTRLTVL.

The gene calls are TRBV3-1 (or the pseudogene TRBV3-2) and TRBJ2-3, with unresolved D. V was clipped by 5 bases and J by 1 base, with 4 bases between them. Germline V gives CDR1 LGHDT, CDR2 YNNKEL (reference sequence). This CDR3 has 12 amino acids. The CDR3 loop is CASSTRTDTQYF. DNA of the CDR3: TGTGCCAGCAGCACCCGCACAGATACGCAGTATTTT.

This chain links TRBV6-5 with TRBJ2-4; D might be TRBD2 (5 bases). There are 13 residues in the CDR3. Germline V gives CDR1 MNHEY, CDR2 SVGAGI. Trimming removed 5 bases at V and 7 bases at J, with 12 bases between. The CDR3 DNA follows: TGTGCCAGCAGTCTAGGTACGGGGAACATTCAGTACTTC. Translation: CASSLGTGNIQYF.

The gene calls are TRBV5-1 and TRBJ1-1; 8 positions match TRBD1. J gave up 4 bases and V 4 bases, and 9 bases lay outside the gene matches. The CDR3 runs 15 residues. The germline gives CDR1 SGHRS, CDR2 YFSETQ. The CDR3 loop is CASSGRTGKGTEAFF. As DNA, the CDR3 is TGCGCCAGCAGCGGGCGGACAGGGAAAGGCACTGAAGCTTTCTTT.

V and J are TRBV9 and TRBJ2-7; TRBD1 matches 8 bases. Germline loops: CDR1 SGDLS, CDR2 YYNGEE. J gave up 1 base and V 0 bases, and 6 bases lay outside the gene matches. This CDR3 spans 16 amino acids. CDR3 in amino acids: CASSVGGQGASYEQYF. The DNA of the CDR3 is TGTGCCAGCAGCGTAGGGGGGCAGGGGGCTTCCTACGAGCAGTACTTC.

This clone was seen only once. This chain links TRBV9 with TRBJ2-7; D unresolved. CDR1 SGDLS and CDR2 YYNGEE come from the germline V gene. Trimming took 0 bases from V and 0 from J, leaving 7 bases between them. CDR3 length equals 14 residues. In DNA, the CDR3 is TGTGCCAGCAGCGTAGGCAGTAGCTCCTACGAGCAGTACTTC. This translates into CASSVGSSSYEQYF.

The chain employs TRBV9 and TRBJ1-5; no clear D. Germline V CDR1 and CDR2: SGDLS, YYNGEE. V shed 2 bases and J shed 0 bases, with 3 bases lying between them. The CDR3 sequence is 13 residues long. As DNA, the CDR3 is TGTGCCAGCAGCGTCAGTAGCAATCAGCCCCAGCATTTT. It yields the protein CASSVSSNQPQHF.

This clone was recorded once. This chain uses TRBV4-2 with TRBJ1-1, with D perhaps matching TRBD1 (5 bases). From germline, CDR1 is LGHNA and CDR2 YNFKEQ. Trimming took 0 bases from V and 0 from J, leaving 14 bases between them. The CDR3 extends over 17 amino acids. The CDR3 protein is CASSQDLWGGVNTEAFF. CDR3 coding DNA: TGTGCCAGCAGCCAAGATCTTTGGGGAGGGGTGAACACTGAAGCTTTCTTT.

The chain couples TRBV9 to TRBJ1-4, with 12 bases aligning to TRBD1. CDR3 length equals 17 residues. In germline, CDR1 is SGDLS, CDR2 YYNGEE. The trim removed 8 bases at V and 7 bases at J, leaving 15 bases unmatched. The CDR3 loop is CARFWGTGGSVGEKLFF. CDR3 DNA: TGTGCCAGGTTTTGGGGGACAGGGGGCTCGGTGGGTGAAAAACTGTTTTTT.

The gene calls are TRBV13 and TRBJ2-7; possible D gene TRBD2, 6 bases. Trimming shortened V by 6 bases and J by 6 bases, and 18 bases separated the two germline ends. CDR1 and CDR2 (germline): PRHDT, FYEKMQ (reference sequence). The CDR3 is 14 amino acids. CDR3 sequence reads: CASSQTGTLGEQYF. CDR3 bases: TGTGCCAGCAGTCAAACCGGGACTTTGGGCGAGCAGTACTTC.

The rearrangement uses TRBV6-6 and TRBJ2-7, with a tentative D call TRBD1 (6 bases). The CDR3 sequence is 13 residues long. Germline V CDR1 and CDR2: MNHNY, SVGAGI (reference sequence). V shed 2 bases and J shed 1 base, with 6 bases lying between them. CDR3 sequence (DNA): TGTGCCAGCAGTTACGACAGGTCCTACGAGCAGTACTTC. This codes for CASSYDRSYEQYF.

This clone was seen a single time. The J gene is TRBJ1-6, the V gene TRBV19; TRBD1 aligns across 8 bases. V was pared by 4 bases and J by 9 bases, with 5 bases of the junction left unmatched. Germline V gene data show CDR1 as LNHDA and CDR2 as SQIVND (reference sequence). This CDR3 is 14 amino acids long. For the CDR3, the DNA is TGTGCCAGTAGTACCCACCAGGGGGCTTCACCCCTCCACTTT. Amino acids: CASSTHQGASPLHF.

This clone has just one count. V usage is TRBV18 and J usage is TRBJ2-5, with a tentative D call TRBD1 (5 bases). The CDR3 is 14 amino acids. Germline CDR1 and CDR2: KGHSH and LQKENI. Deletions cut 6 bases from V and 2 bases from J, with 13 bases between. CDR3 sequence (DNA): TGTGCCAGCTCCCTCAGGGTCATACAAGAGACCCAGTACTTC. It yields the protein CASSLRVIQETQYF. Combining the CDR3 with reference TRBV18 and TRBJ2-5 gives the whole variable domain NAGVMQNPRHLVRRRGQEARLRCSPMKGHSHVYWYRQLPEEGLKFMVYLQKENIIDESGMPKERFSAEFPKEGPSILRIQQVVRGDSAAYFCASSLRVIQETQYFGPGTRLLVL.

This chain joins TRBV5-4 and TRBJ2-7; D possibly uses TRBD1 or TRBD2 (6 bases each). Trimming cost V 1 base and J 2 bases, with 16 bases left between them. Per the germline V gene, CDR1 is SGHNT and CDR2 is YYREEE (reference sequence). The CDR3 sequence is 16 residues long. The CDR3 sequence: CASSLSGGLKTYEQYF. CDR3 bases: TGTGCCAGCAGCTTGTCCGGGGGCCTAAAAACCTACGAGCAGTACTTC.

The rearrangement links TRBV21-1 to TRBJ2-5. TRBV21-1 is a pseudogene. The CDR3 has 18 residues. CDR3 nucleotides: TGTGCCAGCAGCAAAGTTCTGAGTGCGTATACGTCGAGACAGACCCAGTACTTC. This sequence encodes CASSKVLSAYTSRQTQYF.

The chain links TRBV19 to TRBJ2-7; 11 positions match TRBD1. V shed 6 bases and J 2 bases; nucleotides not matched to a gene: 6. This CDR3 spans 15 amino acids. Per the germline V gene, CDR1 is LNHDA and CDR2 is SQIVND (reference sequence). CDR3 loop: CASRTGTGGTYEQYF. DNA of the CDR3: TGTGCCAGTAGAACCGGGACAGGGGGTACCTACGAGCAGTACTTC.

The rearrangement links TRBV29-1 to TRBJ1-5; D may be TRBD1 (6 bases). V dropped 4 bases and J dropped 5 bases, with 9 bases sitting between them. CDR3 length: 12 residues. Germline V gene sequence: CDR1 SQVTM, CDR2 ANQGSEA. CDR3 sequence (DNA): TGCAGCGTTGGGGCAGGGGATCAGCCCCAGCATTTT. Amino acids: CSVGAGDQPQHF.